The present T cell receptor beta chain was sequenced within a study of T cell responses to AZD1222 COVID-19 vaccine. Profiled with immunoSEQ multiplex PCR; TCRdb holds only in-frame clones, not every one. The table shows about 180,000 clones, with about 88% occurring only once. Study conclusions and caveats: Donors were largely white British and mainly female; clonal diversity was possibly underestimated. Spike was spanned by vaccine-associated CD4 TCRs, with dominance at 160-218 and 743-854.

As for this clone: Its antigen is not identified.

This CDR3 spans 14 amino acids. The V gene lost 4 bases and the J gene lost 2 bases, with 8 bases spanning the gap. CDR1 is SNHLY and CDR2 is FYNNEI in the germline V gene. The source is an adult who received the AZD1222 COVID-19 vaccine. The specimen comprised peripheral blood, sampled 28 days after the second AZD1222 dose. The rearrangement joins TRBV2 to TRBJ2-2; D might be TRBD2 (6 bases). The CDR3 is CASSVGLNTGELFF. DNA for the CDR3: TGTGCCAGCAGTGTCGGACTAAACACCGGGGAGCTGTTTTTT.